This T cell receptor (beta chain) is from a study of shared T cell receptors in the human thymus. Note on this clone: Additional DNA sequences in this sample encode the identical CDR3.

The table came from immunoSEQ multiplex PCR; TCRdb's copy has only in-frame clones and leaves some out. Altogether 600,000 or so clones are present, 87% being singletons, with the ten largest covering roughly 0.0087%. The CDR3 sequence is 15 residues long. The V segment lost 0 bases and the J segment 2 bases; nucleotides outside the gene matches: 0. CDR1 is MNHEY and CDR2 is SVGAGI in the germline V gene. These sequences were also reported in another study, on human thymus T cells. That work contributes: Corrective surgery for congenital heart defects was being performed on the healthy Finnish infants who served as donors. Corrective cardiac surgery supplied the resected thymus tissue. Apparent bias marked the V and J gene usage of thymic and blood repertoires. Related research examined unrelated individuals and reported that their thymic repertoires overlapped highly.

The rearrangement uses TRBV6-5 and TRBJ1-2, with 10 nucleotides matching TRBD1. The sample comprised thymocytes. The TCR was taken from a boy younger than two with a congenital heart defect. The DNA of the CDR3 is TGTGCCAGCAGTTACTCGGGACAGGGGAACTATGGCTACACCTTC. Protein sequence: CASSYSGQGNYGYTF.